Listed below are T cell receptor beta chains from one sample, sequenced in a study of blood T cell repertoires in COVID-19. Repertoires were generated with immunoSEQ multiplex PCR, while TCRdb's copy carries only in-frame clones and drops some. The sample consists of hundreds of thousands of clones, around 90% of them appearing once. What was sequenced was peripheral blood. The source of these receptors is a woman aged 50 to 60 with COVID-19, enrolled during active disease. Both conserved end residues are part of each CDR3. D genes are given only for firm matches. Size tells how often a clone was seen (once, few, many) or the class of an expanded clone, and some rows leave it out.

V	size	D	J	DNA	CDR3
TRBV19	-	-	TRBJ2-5	TGTGCCACTTCTATATGGGAGGAAGAGACCCAGTACTTC	CATSIWEEETQYF
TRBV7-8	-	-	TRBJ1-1	TGTGCCAGCTTGCTACGGTCGAACACTGAAGCTTTCTTT	CASLLRSNTEAFF
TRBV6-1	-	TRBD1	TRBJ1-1	TGTGCCAGCAGTGAAGCCCTCGGGACAGCTGAAGCTTTCTTT	CASSEALGTAEAFF
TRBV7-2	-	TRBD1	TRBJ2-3	TGTGCCAGCAGCTATAAAGGGGGCGCCGGCACAGATACGCAGTATTTT	CASSYKGGAGTDTQYF
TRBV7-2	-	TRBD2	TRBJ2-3	TGTGCCAGCAGCTTAGCGGGGGGGATCACAGATACGCAGTATTTT	CASSLAGGITDTQYF
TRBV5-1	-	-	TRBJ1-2	TGCGCCAGCAGCTTGAGTCTAAACTATGGCTACACCTTC	CASSLSLNYGYTF
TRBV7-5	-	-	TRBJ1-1	TGTGCCAGGACGGGACAAATGAACACTGAAGCTTTCTTT	CARTGQMNTEAFF
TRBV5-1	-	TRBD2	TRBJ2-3	TGCGCCAGCAGCTTGGAGAGCGGGACTAGCACAGATACGCAGTATTTT	CASSLESGTSTDTQYF
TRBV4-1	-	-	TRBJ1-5	TGCGCCAGCAGCCAAGAAGGAGGGGCCGGGGCCTTTCAGCCCCAGCATTTT	CASSQEGGAGAFQPQHF
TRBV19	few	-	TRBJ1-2	TGTGCCAGTAGTATAGACAGTAACTATGGCTACACCTTC	CASSIDSNYGYTF
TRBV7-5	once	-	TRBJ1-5	TGTGCCAGAAGCTTAGCTCGGGGAAAAGTTCAGCCCCAGCATTTT	CARSLARGKVQPQHF
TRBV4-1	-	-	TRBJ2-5	TGCGCCAGCAGCCTCCTTGAGGGATTAGAAGAGACCCAGTACTTC	CASSLLEGLEETQYF
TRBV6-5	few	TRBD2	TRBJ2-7	TGTGCCAGCACCCACTCGGGGGGCGAGCAGTACTTC	CASTHSGGEQYF
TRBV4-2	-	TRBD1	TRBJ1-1	TGTGCCAGCAGCCACCCCCTCACGGACAGGAGTGGGACTGAAGCTTTCTTT	CASSHPLTDRSGTEAFF
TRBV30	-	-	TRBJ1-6	TGTGCCTGGAAGAGGGAGATCAATTCACCCCTCCACTTT	CAWKREINSPLHF
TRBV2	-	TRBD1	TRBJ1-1	TGTGCCAGCATTTGGACAGGTGGCGGCACTGAAGCTTTCTTT	CASIWTGGGTEAFF
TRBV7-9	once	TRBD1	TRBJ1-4	TGTGCCAGCAGCGCACAGGGGACAACTAATGAAAAACTGTTTTTT	CASSAQGTTNEKLFF
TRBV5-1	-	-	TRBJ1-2	TGCGCCAGCAGCCGCGAAGTCGGGGATCCCTCGGGCTACACCTTC	CASSREVGDPSGYTF
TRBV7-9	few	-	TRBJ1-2	TGTGCCAGCACCACACAGGGAAACTATGGCTACACCTTC	CASTTQGNYGYTF
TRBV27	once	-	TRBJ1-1	TGTGCCAGCAGTTTAACGGAACAGGGCTGGAACACTGAAGCTTTCTTT	CASSLTEQGWNTEAFF
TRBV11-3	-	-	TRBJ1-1	TGTGCCAGCAGCGACGGGGGGGTGAACACTGAAGCTTTCTTT	CASSDGGVNTEAFF
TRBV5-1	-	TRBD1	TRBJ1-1	TGCGCCAGCAGCTGGGACAGATCCACTGAAGCTTTCTTT	CASSWDRSTEAFF
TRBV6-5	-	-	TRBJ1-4	TGTGCCAGCAGTCAAAACAGGGTGTCGGAAAAACTGTTTTTT	CASSQNRVSEKLFF
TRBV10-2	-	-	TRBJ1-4	TGCGCCGTCCATACGCCAAAAGCCGAAAAACTGTTTTTT	CAVHTPKAEKLFF
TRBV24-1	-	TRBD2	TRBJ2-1	TGTGCCACCAGTGAATCCGGGGAGGGGCAGTTCTTC	CATSESGEGQFF
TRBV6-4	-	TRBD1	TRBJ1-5	TGTGCCAGCAGCCACCCAGGACAGGGGGCGAGCAATCAGCCCCAGCATTTT	CASSHPGQGASNQPQHF
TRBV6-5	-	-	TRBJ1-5	TGTGCCAGCAGGACTGGAAATCAGCCCCAGCATTTT	CASRTGNQPQHF
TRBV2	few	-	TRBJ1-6	TGTGCCAGCAGGGACAGTCCGCAGACTCGGAATTCACCCCTCCACTTT	CASRDSPQTRNSPLHF
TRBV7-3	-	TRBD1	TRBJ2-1	TGTGCCAGCAGCTTAAACAGGGGCCCCTACAATGAGCAGTTCTTC	CASSLNRGPYNEQFF
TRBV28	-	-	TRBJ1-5	TGTGCCAGCAGTTTAGTACCCTACGGGGGCAATCAGCCCCAGCATTTT	CASSLVPYGGNQPQHF
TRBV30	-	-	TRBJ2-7	TGTGCCTGGAGTGGCCCAGGGGGTAGCGGACGATTCTACGAGCAGTACTTC	CAWSGPGGSGRFYEQYF
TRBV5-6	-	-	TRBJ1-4	TGTGCCAGCAGCTTGGGGCCTCGACAAGCTGCAACTAATGAAAAACTGTTTTTT	CASSLGPRQAATNEKLFF